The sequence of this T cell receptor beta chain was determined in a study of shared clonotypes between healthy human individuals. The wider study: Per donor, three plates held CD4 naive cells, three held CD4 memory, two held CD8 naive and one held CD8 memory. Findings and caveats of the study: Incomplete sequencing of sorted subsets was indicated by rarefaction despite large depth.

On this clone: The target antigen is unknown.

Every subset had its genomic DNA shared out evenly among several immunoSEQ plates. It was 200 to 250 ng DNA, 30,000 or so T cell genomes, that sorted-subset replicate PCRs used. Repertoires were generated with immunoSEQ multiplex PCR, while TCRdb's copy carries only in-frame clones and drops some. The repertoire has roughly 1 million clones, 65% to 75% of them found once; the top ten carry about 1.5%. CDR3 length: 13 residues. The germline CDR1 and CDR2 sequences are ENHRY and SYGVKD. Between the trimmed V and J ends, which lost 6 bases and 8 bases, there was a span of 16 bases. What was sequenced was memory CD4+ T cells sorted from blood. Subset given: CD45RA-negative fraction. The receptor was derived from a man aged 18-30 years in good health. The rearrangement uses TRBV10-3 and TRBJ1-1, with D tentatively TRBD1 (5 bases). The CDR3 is CAIRVGQGEEAFF. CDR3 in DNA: TGTGCCATCAGGGTGGGTCAGGGTGAAGAAGCTTTCTTT.